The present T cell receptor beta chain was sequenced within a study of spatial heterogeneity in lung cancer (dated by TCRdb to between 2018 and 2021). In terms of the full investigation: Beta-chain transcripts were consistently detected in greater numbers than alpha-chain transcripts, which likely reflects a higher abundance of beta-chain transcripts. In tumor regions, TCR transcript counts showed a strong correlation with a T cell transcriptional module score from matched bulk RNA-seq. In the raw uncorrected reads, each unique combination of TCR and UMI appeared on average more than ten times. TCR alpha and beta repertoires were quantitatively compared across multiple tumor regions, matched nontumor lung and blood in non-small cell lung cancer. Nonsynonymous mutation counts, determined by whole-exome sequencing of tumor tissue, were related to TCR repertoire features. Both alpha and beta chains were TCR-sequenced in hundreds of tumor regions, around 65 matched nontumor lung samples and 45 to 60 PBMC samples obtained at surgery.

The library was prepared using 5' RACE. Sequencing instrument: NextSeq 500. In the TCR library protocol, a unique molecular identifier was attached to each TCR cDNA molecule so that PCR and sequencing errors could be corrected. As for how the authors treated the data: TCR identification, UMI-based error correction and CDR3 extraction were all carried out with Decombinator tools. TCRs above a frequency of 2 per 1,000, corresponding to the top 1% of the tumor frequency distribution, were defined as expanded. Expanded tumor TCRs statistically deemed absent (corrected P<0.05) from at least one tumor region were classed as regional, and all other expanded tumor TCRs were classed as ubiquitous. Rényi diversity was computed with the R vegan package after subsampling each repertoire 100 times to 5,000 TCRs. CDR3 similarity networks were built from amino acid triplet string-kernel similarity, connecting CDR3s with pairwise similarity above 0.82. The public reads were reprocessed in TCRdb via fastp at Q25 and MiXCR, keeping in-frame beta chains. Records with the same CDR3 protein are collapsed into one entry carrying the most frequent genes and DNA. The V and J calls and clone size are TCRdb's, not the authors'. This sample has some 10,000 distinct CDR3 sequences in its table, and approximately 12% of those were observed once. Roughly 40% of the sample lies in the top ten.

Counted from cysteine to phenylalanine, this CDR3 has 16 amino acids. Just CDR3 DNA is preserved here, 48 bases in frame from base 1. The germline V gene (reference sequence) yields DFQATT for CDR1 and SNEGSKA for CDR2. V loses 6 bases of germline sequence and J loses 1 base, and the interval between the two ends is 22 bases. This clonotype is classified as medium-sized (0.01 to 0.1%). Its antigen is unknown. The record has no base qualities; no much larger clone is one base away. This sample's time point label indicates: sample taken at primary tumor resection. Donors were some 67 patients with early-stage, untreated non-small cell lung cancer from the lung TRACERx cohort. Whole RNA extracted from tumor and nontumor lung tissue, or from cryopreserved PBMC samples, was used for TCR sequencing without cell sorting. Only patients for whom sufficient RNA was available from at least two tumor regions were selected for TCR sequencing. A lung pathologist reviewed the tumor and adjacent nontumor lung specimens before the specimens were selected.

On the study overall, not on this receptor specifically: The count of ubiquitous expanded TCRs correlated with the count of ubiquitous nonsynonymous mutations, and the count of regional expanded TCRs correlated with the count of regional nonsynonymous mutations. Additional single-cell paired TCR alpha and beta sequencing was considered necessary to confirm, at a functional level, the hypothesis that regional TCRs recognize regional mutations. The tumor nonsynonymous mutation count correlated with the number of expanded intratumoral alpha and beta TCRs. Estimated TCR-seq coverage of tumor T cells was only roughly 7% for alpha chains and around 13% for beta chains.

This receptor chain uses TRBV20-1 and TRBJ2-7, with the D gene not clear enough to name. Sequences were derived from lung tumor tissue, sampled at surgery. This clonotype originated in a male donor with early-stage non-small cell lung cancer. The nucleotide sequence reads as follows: TGCAGTGCCATCCGATCGGACGGATCTAGGTCCTACGAGCAGTACTTC. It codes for CSAIRSDGSRSYEQYF.